These 10 T cell receptor beta chains came from one sample sequenced in a study of beta chain features in type 1 diabetes. Their target antigens are unknown. General observations from the study: Shortening of TCRB CDR3s, moderate but significant, appeared in all four CD4+ subsets of Type 1 diabetes patients.

All of the isolated RNA was reverse transcribed, so expressed TCRB transcripts were sequenced. Sequencing used immunoSEQ multiplex PCR; TCRdb keeps in-frame clones, though not all of them. Counted here are 250,000 or so clones, more than 11% occurring once; the ten biggest clones make up around 0.019%. The sample comprised naive CD4+ T cells from blood. All receptors come from a man aged 30 to 45 with type 1 diabetes.

This sequence joins TRBV4-2 and TRBJ2-5; the D gene is possibly TRBD1 (5 bases). V lost 0 bases, J lost 5 bases, and 19 bases lay in between. Germline V gives CDR1 LGHNA, CDR2 YNFKEQ. CDR3 length equals 17 residues. This CDR3 reads CASSQDPTGGAWETQYF. The CDR3 bases are TGTGCCAGCAGCCAAGACCCCACGGGTGGGGCCTGGGAGACCCAGTACTTC.

Only a few counts were recorded for this clone. The chain couples TRBV6-1 to TRBJ1-1, with a possible D match to TRBD1 (5 bases). V lost 1 base and J 3 bases, leaving 12 bases between the germline ends. There are 15 residues in the CDR3. From germline, CDR1 is MNHNS and CDR2 SASEGT. The DNA for the CDR3 is TGTGCCAGCAGTGAAGGTATGGGGCGTCACACTGAAGCTTTCTTT. Encoded protein: CASSEGMGRHTEAFF.

This clone turned up a few times. This chain connects TRBV5-1 to TRBJ2-1; 11 bases line up with TRBD2. The CDR3 loop spans 15 amino acids. V gave up 2 bases and J gave up 6 bases; unmatched junction bases: 4. The germline V gene has CDR1 SGHRS and CDR2 YFSETQ. The CDR3: CASSFTSGSFNEQFF. The CDR3 DNA is TGCGCCAGCAGCTTTACTAGCGGGAGTTTCAATGAGCAGTTCTTC.

The chain is built from TRBV27 and TRBJ2-2; D may be TRBD1 (6 bases). Deletions cut 5 bases from V and 1 base from J, with 11 bases between. This CDR3 has 15 residues. Per germline, CDR1 MNHEY and CDR2 SMNVEV (reference sequence). CDR3 protein: CASSPTGQNTGELFF. The CDR3 DNA reads as TGTGCCAGCAGTCCGACGGGACAGAACACCGGGGAGCTGTTTTTT.

This clone was detected only a few times. The V and J genes are TRBV30 and TRBJ2-5, with 10 nucleotides matching TRBD2. Germline-derived CDR1 and CDR2 are GTSNPN and SVGIG (reference sequence). The V gene end was trimmed by 0 bases and the J gene end by 2 bases; junction bases not matched to a gene: 6. The CDR3 is 16 residues long. This CDR3 is CAWSVDWTSGQETQYF. In DNA, the CDR3 is TGTGCCTGGAGTGTAGACTGGACTAGCGGACAAGAGACCCAGTACTTC.

This clone appeared a few times. The rearrangement joins TRBV6-1 to TRBJ1-1; D not resolved. V was clipped by 4 bases and J by 2 bases, with 14 bases between them. The CDR3 has 15 amino acids. CDR1 and CDR2 (germline): MNHNS, SASEGT. This CDR3 reads CASSAPGEGNTEAFF. The CDR3 DNA sequence: TGTGCCAGCAGTGCTCCCGGGGAGGGAAACACTGAAGCTTTCTTT.

This clone was detected a few times. The rearrangement uses TRBV6-1 and TRBJ2-5; possible D gene TRBD2, 6 bases. Trimming took off 7 bases at V and 9 bases at J, with 18 bases between the two ends. The CDR3 contains 13 residues. Germline lookup yields CDR1 MNHNS and CDR2 SASEGT. The CDR3 DNA follows: TGTGCCAGCACCCCGGGGGATCTTGTGGCCCAGTACTTC. Amino acids: CASTPGDLVAQYF.

J is TRBJ2-7 and V is TRBV30; 7 bases align to TRBD2. The germline V gene has CDR1 GTSNPN and CDR2 SVGIG (reference sequence). The CDR3 is 14 amino acids. V lost 5 bases, J lost 4 bases, and 11 bases stayed unmatched. The CDR3 DNA is TGTGCCTGGGCCTCGGGGGGACCCTTGTACGAGCAGTACTTC. This codes for CAWASGGPLYEQYF.

This clone has only a few counts. The V gene is TRBV2, the J gene TRBJ2-5; 10 bases align to TRBD2. V trimming: 4 bases; J trimming: 4 bases; junction bases outside the gene matches: 6. The CDR3 totals 15 residues. Germline loops: CDR1 SNHLY, CDR2 FYNNEI. CDR3 amino acids: CASSASGGAAETQYF. CDR3 DNA sequence: TGTGCCAGCAGTGCCAGCGGGGGGGCCGCAGAGACCCAGTACTTC.

This chain uses TRBV30 with TRBJ1-2; TRBD1 matches at 9 bases. CDR1 GTSNPN and CDR2 SVGIG come from the germline V gene (reference sequence). The CDR3 covers 13 residues. V lost 0 bases to trimming and J lost 8 bases; unmatched junction nucleotides: 4. The CDR3 DNA reads TGTGCCTGGAGTGTACAGGGGGCTTGGGGCTACACCTTC. Protein sequence: CAWSVQGAWGYTF.